Following are 2 T cell receptor beta chains from one sample sequenced in a study of T cell repertoires in cytomegalovirus infection. Their antigens remain unidentified. Each CDR3 protein gets one entry after TCRdb re-called the reads with MiXCR. The repertoire holds around 570,000 distinct CDR3 sequences, with almost 40% as singletons. The sample in question was cultured PBMCs, obtained from culture after CMV antigen stimulation. The receptors shown here come from a human donor in good health (CMV status not recorded). Some clones in this sample may be carry-over from other donors' samples.

The rearrangement uses TRBV10-3 and TRBJ2-7, with 7 bases identical to TRBD2. The CDR3 is 14 residues long. The J segment lost 7 bases and the V segment lost 3 bases, leaving 9 bases of the junction unmatched. Germline CDR1 reads ENHRY; CDR2 reads SYGVKD. This chain's CDR3 is CAISESGRDSEQYF. The CDR3 coding sequence is TGTGCCATCAGTGAATCTGGGAGGGATTCGGAGCAGTACTTC.

V gene TRBV7-3 combines with J gene TRBJ1-1; the match to TRBD1 covers 7 bases. The CDR3 totals 16 residues. Per the germline V gene, CDR1 is SGHTA and CDR2 is FQGTGA. V dropped 5 bases and J dropped 1; count of bases not matched to a gene: 10. CDR3 region: CASSPRQGGRNTEAFF. CDR3 bases: TGTGCCAGCAGCCCTAGACAGGGTGGGCGGAACACTGAAGCTTTCTTT.